The text below deals with one T cell receptor (beta chain). The germline CDR1 and CDR2 sequences are SNHLY and FYNNEI. V was clipped by 2 bases and J by 4 bases; unmatched bases: 4. The CDR3 loop spans 14 amino acids. The assay was immunoSEQ multiplex PCR, and TCRdb's table has in-frame clones only and misses some. The sample has about 130,000 clones, roughly 89% seen once. The data are from a study of T cell responses to AZD1222 COVID-19 vaccine. The rearrangement links TRBV2 to TRBJ1-2; 7 positions match TRBD1. This TCR was recovered from an adult who received the AZD1222 COVID-19 vaccine. Sequencing was performed on peripheral blood, taken 28 days after the second AZD1222 dose. The chain's CDR3 is CASSETGASYGYTF. In DNA, the CDR3 is TGTGCCAGCAGTGAAACAGGGGCAAGCTATGGCTACACCTTC.